A selection of T cell receptor beta chains follows, all from one sample in a study of OX40 agonist ivuxolimab in advanced cancers. The assay was immunoSEQ multiplex PCR, and TCRdb's table has in-frame clones only and misses some. Seen here are about 20,000 clones, 83% observed once, and the top ten hold roughly 20%. This specimen consisted of CD4+ or CD8+ T cells sorted from blood, obtained in a trial of the OX40 agonist ivuxolimab. These receptors all come from an adult with an advanced solid tumor such as melanoma, head and neck, liver or kidney cancer. CDR3s include the opening cysteine and the closing phenylalanine or tryptophan. D genes are given only for firm matches. Clone sizes are given selectively: once, few, many, or a class where the clone is expanded.

TRBJ1-5,TRBV4-1,-,-,CASSQDTLANQPQHF,TGCGCCAGCAGCCAAGATACCCTAGCGAATCAGCCCCAGCATTTT
TRBJ2-3,TRBV4-2,-,-,CASSQDFQGLGGTQYF,TGTGCCAGCAGCCAAGATTTCCAGGGCCTGGGGGGTACGCAGTATTTT
TRBJ2-7,TRBV6-1,TRBD1,once,CASSFTGGWYEQYF,TGTGCCAGCAGTTTCACAGGGGGCTGGTACGAGCAGTACTTC
TRBJ2-7,TRBV29-1,-,-,CSVVDSVTYEQYF,TGCAGCGTGGTGGACAGCGTGACCTACGAGCAGTACTTC
TRBJ2-3,TRBV5-8,TRBD2,-,CASSLEGASGRTDTQYF,TGTGCCAGCAGCTTGGAAGGCGCTAGCGGCCGCACAGATACGCAGTATTTT
TRBJ2-5,TRBV18,-,-,CASSPLPDQETQYF,TGTGCCAGCTCACCCCTTCCAGATCAAGAGACCCAGTACTTC
TRBJ2-1,TRBV9,TRBD1,-,CASSRPGQGADEQFF,TGTGCCAGCTCTCGCCCGGGACAGGGGGCGGATGAGCAGTTCTTC
TRBJ1-2,TRBV6-4,-,-,CASRPTSTGVYGYTF,TGTGCCAGCAGACCGACCTCTACGGGGGTCTATGGCTACACCTTC
TRBJ2-1,TRBV7-8,TRBD1,-,CASSLADRDDEQFF,TGTGCCAGCAGCTTAGCGGACAGGGATGATGAGCAGTTCTTC
TRBJ1-4,TRBV27,TRBD1,-,CASSSGGRLLGKLFF,TGTGCCAGCAGCTCAGGGGGCCGGTTACTTGGAAAACTGTTTTTT
TRBJ2-5,TRBV27,TRBD1,-,CASSSRTGRETQYF,TGTGCCAGCAGCTCTCGGACAGGGCGTGAGACCCAGTACTTC
TRBJ2-7,TRBV4-1,-,-,CASSQSVSPEAYEQYF,TGCGCCAGCAGCCAGTCGGTCAGCCCGGAGGCCTACGAGCAGTACTTC
TRBJ2-3,TRBV7-9,-,-,CASSPTGGTDTQYF,TGTGCCAGCAGCCCGACCGGGGGCACAGATACGCAGTATTTT
TRBJ2-7,TRBV27,-,-,CAAGSAEQYF,TGTGCCGCGGGTAGTGCCGAGCAGTACTTC
TRBJ2-6,TRBV7-9,-,once,CASSFNSGANVLTF,TGTGCCAGCTCTTTTAACTCTGGGGCCAACGTCCTGACTTTC
TRBJ2-7,TRBV29-1,TRBD1,-,CSAAGGDSYEQYF,TGCAGCGCAGCAGGGGGCGACTCCTACGAGCAGTACTTC
TRBJ2-2,TRBV25-1,TRBD1,-,CASSDGTAGELFF,TGTGCCAGCAGTGACGGGACAGCTGGGGAGCTGTTTTTT
TRBJ1-4,TRBV6-6,TRBD1,-,CASRLTGGLLEKLFF,TGTGCCAGCAGACTGACAGGGGGCCTCCTTGAAAAACTGTTTTTT